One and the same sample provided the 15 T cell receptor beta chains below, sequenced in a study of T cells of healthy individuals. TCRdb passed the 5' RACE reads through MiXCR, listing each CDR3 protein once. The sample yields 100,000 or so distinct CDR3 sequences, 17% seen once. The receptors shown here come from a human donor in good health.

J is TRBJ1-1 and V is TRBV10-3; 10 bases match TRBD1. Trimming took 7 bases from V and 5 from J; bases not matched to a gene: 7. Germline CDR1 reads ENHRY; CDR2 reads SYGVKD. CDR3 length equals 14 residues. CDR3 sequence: CAINPGQGGTEAFF. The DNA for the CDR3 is TGTGCCATCAATCCCGGACAGGGGGGAACTGAAGCTTTCTTT.

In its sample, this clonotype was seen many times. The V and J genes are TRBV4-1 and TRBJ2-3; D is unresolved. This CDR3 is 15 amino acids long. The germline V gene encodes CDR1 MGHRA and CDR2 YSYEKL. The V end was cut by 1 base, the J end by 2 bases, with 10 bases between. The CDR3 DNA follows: TGCGCCAGCAGCCAAGCGCCGATAGACACAGATACGCAGTATTTT. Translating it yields CASSQAPIDTDTQYF.

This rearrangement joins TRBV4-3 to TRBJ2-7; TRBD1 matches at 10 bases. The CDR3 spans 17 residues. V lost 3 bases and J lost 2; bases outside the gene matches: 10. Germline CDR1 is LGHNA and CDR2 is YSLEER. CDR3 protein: CASSHLKAGTGAYEQYF. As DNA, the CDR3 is TGCGCCAGCAGCCATTTAAAGGCCGGGACAGGGGCCTACGAGCAGTACTTC.

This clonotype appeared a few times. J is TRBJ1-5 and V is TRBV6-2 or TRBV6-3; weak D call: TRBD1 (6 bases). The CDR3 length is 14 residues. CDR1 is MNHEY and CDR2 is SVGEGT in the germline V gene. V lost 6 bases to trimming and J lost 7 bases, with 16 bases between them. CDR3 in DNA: TGTGCCAGCAGCCCTGGACAGACGCGGCAGCCCCAGCATTTT. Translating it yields CASSPGQTRQPQHF.

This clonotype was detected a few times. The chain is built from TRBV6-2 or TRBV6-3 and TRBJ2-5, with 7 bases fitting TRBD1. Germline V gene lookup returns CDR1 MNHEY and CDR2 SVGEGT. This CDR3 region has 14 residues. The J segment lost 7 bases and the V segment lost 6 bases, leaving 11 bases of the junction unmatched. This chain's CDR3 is CASSHGTADGTQYF. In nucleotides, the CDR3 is TGTGCCAGCAGCCACGGGACAGCCGATGGGACCCAGTACTTC.

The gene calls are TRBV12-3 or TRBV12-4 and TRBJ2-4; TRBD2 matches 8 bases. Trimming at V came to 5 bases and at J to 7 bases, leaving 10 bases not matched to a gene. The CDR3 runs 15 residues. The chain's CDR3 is CASSASRTSINIQYF. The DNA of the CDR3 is TGTGCCAGCAGTGCCTCACGGACTAGCATTAACATTCAGTACTTC.

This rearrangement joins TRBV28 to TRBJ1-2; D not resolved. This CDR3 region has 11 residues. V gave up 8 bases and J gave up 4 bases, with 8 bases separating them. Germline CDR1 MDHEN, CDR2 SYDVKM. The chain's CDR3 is CASAFSYGYTF. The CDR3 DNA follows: TGTGCCAGCGCGTTCTCCTATGGCTACACCTTC.

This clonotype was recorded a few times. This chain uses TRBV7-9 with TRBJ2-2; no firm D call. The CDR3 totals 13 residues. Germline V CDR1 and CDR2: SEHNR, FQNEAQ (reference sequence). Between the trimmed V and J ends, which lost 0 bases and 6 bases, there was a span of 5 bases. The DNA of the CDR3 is TGTGCCAGCAGCTTAGCAGGGTCCGGGGAGCTGTTTTTT. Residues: CASSLAGSGELFF.

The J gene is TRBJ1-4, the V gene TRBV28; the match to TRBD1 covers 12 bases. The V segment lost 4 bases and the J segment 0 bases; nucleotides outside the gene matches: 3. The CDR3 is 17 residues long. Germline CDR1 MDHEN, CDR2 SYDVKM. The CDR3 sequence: CASSWDRGLSTNEKLFF. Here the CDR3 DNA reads TGTGCCAGCAGTTGGGACAGGGGGCTTTCAACTAATGAAAAACTGTTTTTT.

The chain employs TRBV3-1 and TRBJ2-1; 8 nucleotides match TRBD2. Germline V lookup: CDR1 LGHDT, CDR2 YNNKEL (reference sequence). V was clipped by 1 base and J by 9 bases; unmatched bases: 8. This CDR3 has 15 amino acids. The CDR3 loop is CASSQAPGLVGEQFF. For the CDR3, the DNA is TGTGCCAGCAGCCAAGCTCCGGGACTAGTGGGTGAGCAGTTCTTC.

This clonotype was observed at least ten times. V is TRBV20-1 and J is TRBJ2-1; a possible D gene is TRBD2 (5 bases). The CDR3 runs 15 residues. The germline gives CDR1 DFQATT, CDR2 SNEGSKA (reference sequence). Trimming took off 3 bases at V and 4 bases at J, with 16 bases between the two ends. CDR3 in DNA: TGCAGTGCTAGTTCCGAGCGGAACCTGTACAATGAGCAGTTCTTC. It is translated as CSASSERNLYNEQFF.

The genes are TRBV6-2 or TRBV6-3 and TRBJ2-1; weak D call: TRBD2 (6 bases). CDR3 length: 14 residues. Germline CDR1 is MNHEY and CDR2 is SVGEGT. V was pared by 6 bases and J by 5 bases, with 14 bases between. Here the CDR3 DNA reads TGTGCCAGCAGCCAACGGGACTTCCACAATGAGCAGTTCTTC. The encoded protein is CASSQRDFHNEQFF.

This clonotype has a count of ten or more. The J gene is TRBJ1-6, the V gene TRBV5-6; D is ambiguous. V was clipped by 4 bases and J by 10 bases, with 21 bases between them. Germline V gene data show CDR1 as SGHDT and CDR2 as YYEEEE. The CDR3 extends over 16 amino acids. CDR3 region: CASSRPDGESRSPLHF. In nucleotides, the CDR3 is TGTGCCAGCAGCCGACCCGATGGGGAATCACGATCACCCCTCCACTTT.

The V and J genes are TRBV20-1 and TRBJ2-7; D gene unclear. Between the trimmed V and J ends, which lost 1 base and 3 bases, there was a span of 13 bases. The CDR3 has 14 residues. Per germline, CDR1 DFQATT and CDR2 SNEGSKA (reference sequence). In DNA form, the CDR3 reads TGCAGTGCTAGAGGATTCAGGTACCTCTACGAGCAGTACTTC. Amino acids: CSARGFRYLYEQYF.

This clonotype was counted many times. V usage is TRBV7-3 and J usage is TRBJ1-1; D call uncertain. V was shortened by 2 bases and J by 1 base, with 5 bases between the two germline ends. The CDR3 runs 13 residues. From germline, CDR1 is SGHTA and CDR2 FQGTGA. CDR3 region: CASSLGSNTEAFF. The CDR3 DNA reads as TGTGCCAGCAGCTTAGGGTCGAACACTGAAGCTTTCTTT.